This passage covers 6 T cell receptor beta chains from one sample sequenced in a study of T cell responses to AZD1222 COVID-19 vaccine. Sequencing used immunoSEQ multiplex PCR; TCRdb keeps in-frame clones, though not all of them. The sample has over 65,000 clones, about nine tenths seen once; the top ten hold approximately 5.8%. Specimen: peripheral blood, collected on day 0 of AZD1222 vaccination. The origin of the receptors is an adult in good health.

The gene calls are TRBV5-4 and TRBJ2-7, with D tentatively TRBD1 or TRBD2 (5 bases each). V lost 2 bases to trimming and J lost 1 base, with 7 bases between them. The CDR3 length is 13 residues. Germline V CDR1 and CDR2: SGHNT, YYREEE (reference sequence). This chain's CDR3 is CASSFGGSYEQYF. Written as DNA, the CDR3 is TGTGCCAGCAGCTTTGGGGGATCCTACGAGCAGTACTTC.

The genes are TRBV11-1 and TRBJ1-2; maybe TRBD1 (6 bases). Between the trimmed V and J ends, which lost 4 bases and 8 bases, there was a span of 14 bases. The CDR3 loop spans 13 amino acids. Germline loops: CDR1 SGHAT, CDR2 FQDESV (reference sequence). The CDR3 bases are TGTGCCAGCAGCTCGTTGACAGGTCTCGGCTACACCTTC. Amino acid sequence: CASSSLTGLGYTF.

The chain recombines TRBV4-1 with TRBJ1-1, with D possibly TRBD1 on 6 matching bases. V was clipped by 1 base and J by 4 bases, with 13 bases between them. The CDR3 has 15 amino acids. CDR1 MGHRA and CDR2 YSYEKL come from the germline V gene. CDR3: CASSQVPGAPTEAFF. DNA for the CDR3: TGCGCCAGCAGCCAAGTTCCAGGGGCCCCCACTGAAGCTTTCTTT.

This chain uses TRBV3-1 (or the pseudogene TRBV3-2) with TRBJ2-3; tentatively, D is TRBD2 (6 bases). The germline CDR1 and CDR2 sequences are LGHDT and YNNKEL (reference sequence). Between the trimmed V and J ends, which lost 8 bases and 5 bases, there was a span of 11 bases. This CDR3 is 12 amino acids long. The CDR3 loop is CASGSGGDTQYF. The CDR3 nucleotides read TGTGCCAGCGGGTCCGGGGGAGATACGCAGTATTTT.

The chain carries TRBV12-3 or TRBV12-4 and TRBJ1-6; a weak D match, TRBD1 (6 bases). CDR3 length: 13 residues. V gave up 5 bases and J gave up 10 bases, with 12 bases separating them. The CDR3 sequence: CASSLRQESPLHF. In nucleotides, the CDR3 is TGTGCCAGCAGTCTCCGACAGGAATCACCCCTCCACTTT.

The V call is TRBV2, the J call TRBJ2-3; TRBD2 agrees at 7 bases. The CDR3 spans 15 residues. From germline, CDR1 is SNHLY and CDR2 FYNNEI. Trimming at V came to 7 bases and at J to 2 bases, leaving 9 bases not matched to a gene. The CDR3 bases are TGTGCCAGCATCCGTCCCGGGACTATCACAGATACGCAGTATTTT. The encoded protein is CASIRPGTITDTQYF.